One sample yielded the 18 T cell receptor beta chains listed below, sequenced in a study of T cell changes during pregnancy in multiple sclerosis. Some clones are missing from TCRdb's copy, which holds only in-frame ones; the method was immunoSEQ multiplex PCR. The sample yields 70,000 to 90,000 clones, roughly 91% seen once. The starting material was peripheral blood, obtained in the first trimester of pregnancy. Every receptor here comes from a female donor with multiple sclerosis, enrolled in a pregnancy study.

J is TRBJ2-1 and V is TRBV5-1; 7 bases agree with TRBD2. The CDR3 is made up of 15 amino acids. Germline CDR1 reads SGHRS; CDR2 reads YFSETQ. With V trimmed by 0 bases and J by 0 bases, 0 bases remained unmatched. The CDR3 DNA reads TGCGCCAGCAGCTTGGAGCGGGGCTCCTACAATGAGCAGTTCTTC. This gives the protein CASSLERGSYNEQFF.

V and J are TRBV28 and TRBJ2-7, with a tentative D call TRBD1 (5 bases). The germline V and J ends were trimmed by 5 bases and 0 bases, with 17 bases remaining between them. The germline gives CDR1 MDHEN, CDR2 SYDVKM. The CDR3 consists of 16 residues. CDR3 nucleotides: TGTGCCAGCAGTATGTTCCAGGGCCCTAGCTCCTACGAGCAGTACTTC. Its protein is CASSMFQGPSSYEQYF.

The chain carries TRBV4-2 and TRBJ1-1; D gene ambiguous. The CDR3 is made up of 15 amino acids. CDR1 and CDR2 from the germline V gene are LGHNA and YNFKEQ. V was cut by 3 bases and J by 5 bases, with 16 bases left in between. In DNA form, the CDR3 reads TGTGCCAGCAGCCAGGGGAACGGGCGCGGGACTGAAGCTTTCTTT. Amino acid sequence: CASSQGNGRGTEAFF.

The chain employs TRBV10-1 and TRBJ2-5; 7 bases match TRBD2. Germline V gene sequence: CDR1 WNHNN, CDR2 SYGVQD (reference sequence). The CDR3 totals 14 residues. The V segment lost 9 bases and the J segment 7 bases; nucleotides outside the gene matches: 14. The CDR3 is CASSVGGGEGTQYF. CDR3 in DNA: TGCGCCAGTAGCGTCGGGGGTGGGGAGGGGACCCAGTACTTC.

The chain combines TRBV5-1 with TRBJ1-1; the D is unclear. Per germline, CDR1 SGHRS and CDR2 YFSETQ. V lost 3 bases, J lost 2 bases, and 2 bases lay in between. The CDR3 covers 11 residues. The CDR3 DNA is TGCGCCAGCAGCTCTAACACTGAAGCTTTCTTT. Translation gives CASSSNTEAFF.

The chain carries TRBV9 and TRBJ2-3; D is unresolved. V lost 1 base and J 4 bases, leaving 13 bases between the germline ends. From germline, CDR1 is SGDLS and CDR2 YYNGEE. The CDR3 contains 15 residues. As DNA, the CDR3 is TGTGCCAGCAGCGTAACCCCCTCCCAGGCAGATACGCAGTATTTT. Amino acid sequence: CASSVTPSQADTQYF.

This chain uses TRBV7-2 with TRBJ1-5, with TRBD1 as a possible D gene (5 bases). CDR3 length: 15 amino acids. Germline CDR1 and CDR2: SGHTA and FQGNSA. Trimming stripped 1 base from V and 1 base from J, with 8 bases between. The CDR3 DNA reads as TGTGCCAGCAGCTTAGGGTGGGGCAGCAATCAGCCCCAGCATTTT. Protein: CASSLGWGSNQPQHF.

The chain employs TRBV2 and TRBJ2-2, with 7 positions matching TRBD1. Germline values: CDR1 SNHLY, CDR2 FYNNEI. The V segment lost 7 bases and the J segment 7 bases; nucleotides outside the gene matches: 12. The CDR3 sequence is 15 residues long. The CDR3 loop is CASTSVAGGSGELFF. In DNA form, the CDR3 reads TGTGCCAGCACGTCGGTGGCAGGGGGAAGCGGGGAGCTGTTTTTT.

This rearrangement joins TRBV7-9 to TRBJ1-1; D remains unclear. The germline CDR1 and CDR2 sequences are SEHNR and FQNEAQ (reference sequence). The CDR3 loop spans 13 amino acids. The V end was cut by 5 bases, the J end by 5 bases, with 12 bases between. The CDR3 is CASSTPARTEAFF. As DNA, the CDR3 is TGTGCCAGCAGCACCCCTGCTAGGACTGAAGCTTTCTTT. The whole variable domain, remainder taken from reference TRBV7-9 and TRBJ1-1, is DTGVSQNPRHKITKRGQNVTFRCDPISEHNRLYWYRQTLGQGPEFLTYFQNEAQLEKSRLLSDRFSAERPKGSFSTLEIQRTEQGDSAMYLCASSTPARTEAFFGQGTRLTVV.

CDR3 region: CASSMVSRGSTDTQYF. CDR3 nucleotides: TGTGCCAGTAGTATGGTGTCGCGGGGATCAACAGATACGCAGTATTTT. The V gene is TRBV19, the J gene TRBJ2-3, with a weak D call TRBD2 (6 bases). CDR1 and CDR2 from the germline V gene are LNHDA and SQIVND (reference sequence). The CDR3 is 16 amino acids. Deletions cut 3 bases from V and 3 bases from J, with 16 bases between.

The rearrangement links TRBV6-5 to TRBJ1-2, with no clear D. CDR1 and CDR2 (germline): MNHEY, SVGAGI. The ends were cut back, 0 bases at V and 6 bases at J, with 8 bases in the middle. The CDR3 sequence is 13 residues long. As DNA, the CDR3 is TGTGCCAGCAGTTACTCGCTTTCAGATGGCTACACCTTC. As protein: CASSYSLSDGYTF.

The rearrangement links TRBV6-6 to TRBJ2-2; D is perhaps TRBD2 (6 bases). The germline V gene encodes CDR1 MNHNY and CDR2 SVGAGI (reference sequence). The V gene lost 4 bases and the J gene lost 5 bases, with 11 bases spanning the gap. This CDR3 is built from 14 residues. The CDR3 region is CASSFGGGTGELFF. CDR3 sequence (DNA): TGTGCCAGCAGTTTTGGGGGAGGAACCGGGGAGCTGTTTTTT.

This clone was detected only once. The chain has TRBV18 and TRBJ2-1; D gene ambiguous. The CDR3 totals 12 residues. Looked up from germline, CDR1 is KGHSH and CDR2 is LQKENI. V lost 5 bases, J lost 13 bases, and 15 bases lay in between. The CDR3, as DNA: TGTGCCAGCTCATCAGACGCCAGGATCCAGTTCTTC. This codes for CASSSDARIQFF.

This sequence joins TRBV5-1 and TRBJ2-2; D remains ambiguous. Germline CDR1 SGHRS, CDR2 YFSETQ. The CDR3 has 16 amino acids. V was shortened by 2 bases and J by 4 bases, with 15 bases between the two germline ends. CDR3 coding DNA: TGCGCCAGCAGCTTATTATCAGGAACGGTCACCGGGGAGCTGTTTTTT. It encodes CASSLLSGTVTGELFF.

The chain recombines TRBV28 with TRBJ1-2; possible D gene TRBD1, 6 bases. There are 14 residues in the CDR3. CDR1 is MDHEN, CDR2 SYDVKM, per germline. Trimming shortened V by 3 bases and J by 5 bases, and 13 bases separated the two germline ends. CDR3 nucleotides: TGTGCCAGCAGTTTCCACAGGGAAAGGTATGGCTACACCTTC. Protein: CASSFHRERYGYTF.

This chain links TRBV6-6 with TRBJ2-1, with a weak D call TRBD2 (5 bases). This CDR3 is 16 amino acids long. Germline V gives CDR1 MNHNY, CDR2 SVGAGI (reference sequence). Between the trimmed V and J ends, which lost 9 bases and 0 bases, there was a span of 18 bases. The CDR3 is CASYTKSGSSYNEQFF. The CDR3 bases are TGTGCCAGTTACACAAAGAGCGGAAGCTCCTACAATGAGCAGTTCTTC.

V and J are TRBV5-1 and TRBJ2-7; D gene ambiguous. This CDR3 spans 14 amino acids. Germline V CDR1 and CDR2: SGHRS, YFSETQ. Trimming shortened V by 4 bases and J by 5 bases, and 16 bases separated the two germline ends. CDR3 sequence reads: CASSPSRIVDEQYF. The CDR3 DNA is TGCGCCAGCAGCCCCTCCAGGATAGTGGACGAGCAGTACTTC.

The chain joins TRBV18 to TRBJ2-3; tentative D call: TRBD1 (5 bases). The length of the CDR3 is 15 residues. Looked up from germline, CDR1 is KGHSH and CDR2 is LQKENI. Trimming took off 1 base at V and 3 bases at J, with 11 bases between the two ends. This CDR3 reads CASSPQARETDTQYF. The CDR3 DNA is TGTGCCAGCTCACCACAGGCCAGGGAAACAGATACGCAGTATTTT.